This T cell receptor (beta chain) came from a study of CD4+ T cells in melanoma. The CDR3 is 15 residues long. Trimming shortened V by 0 bases and J by 3 bases, and 12 bases separated the two germline ends. Looked up from germline, CDR1 is LGHNA and CDR2 is YSLEER. The table came from immunoSEQ multiplex PCR; TCRdb's copy has only in-frame clones and leaves some out. The sample has about 50,000 clones, 89% seen once; the top ten hold about 11%. Relative to its sample, this clone is medium-sized. The same CDR3 can be traced to other DNA sequences in this sample. Sequencing was performed on peripheral blood. This rearrangement joins TRBV4-3 to TRBJ2-7, with D hard to call. This receptor was obtained from a human donor with melanoma. The CDR3 here is CASSQDSSLSYEQYF. CDR3 DNA sequence: TGCGCCAGCAGCCAAGATTCGTCCCTAAGCTACGAGCAGTACTTC.